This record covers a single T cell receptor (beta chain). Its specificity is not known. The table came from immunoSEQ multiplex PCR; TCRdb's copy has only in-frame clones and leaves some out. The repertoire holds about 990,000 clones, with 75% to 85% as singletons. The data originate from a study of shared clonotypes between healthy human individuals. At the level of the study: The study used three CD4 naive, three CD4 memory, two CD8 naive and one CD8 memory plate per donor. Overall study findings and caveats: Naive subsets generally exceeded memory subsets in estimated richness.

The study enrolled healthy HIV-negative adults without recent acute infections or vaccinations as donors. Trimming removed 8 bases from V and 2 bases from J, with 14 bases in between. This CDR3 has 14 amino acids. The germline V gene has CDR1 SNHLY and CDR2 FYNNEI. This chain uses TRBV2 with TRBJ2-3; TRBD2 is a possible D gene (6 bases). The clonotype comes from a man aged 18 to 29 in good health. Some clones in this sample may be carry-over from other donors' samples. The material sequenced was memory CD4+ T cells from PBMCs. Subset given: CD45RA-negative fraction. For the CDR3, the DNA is TGTGCCAGCCGTCCCGGGAGCCCCACAGATACGCAGTATTTT. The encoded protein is CASRPGSPTDTQYF.